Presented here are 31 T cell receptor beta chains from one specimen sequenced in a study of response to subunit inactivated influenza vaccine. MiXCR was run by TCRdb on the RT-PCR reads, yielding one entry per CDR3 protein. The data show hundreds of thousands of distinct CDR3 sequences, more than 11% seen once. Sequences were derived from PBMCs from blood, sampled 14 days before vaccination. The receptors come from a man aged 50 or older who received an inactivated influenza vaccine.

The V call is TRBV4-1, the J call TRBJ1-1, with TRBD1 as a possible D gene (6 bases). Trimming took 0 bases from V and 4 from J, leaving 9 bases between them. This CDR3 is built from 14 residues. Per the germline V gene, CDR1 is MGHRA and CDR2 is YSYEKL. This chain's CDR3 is CASSQEGGLTEAFF. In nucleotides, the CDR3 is TGCGCCAGCAGCCAAGAAGGGGGGCTCACTGAAGCTTTCTTT.

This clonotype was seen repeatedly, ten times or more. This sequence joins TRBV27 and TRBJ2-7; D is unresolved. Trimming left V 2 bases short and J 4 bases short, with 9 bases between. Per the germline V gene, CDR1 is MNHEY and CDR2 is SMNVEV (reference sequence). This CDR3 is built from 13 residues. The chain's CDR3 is CASSLAVGYEQYF. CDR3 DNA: TGTGCCAGCAGTTTAGCCGTGGGGTACGAGCAGTACTTC.

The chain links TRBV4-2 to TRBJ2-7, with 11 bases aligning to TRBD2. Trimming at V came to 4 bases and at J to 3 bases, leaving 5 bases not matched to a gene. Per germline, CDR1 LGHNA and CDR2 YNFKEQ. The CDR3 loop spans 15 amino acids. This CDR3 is CASSPSSGRNYEQYF. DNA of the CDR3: TGTGCCAGCAGCCCCTCTAGCGGGAGGAACTACGAGCAGTACTTC.

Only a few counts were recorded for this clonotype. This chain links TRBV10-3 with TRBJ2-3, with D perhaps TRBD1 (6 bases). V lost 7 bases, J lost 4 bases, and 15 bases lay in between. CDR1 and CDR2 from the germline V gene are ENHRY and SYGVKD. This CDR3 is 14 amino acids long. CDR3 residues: CAIKIQGPADTQYF. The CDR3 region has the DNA TGTGCCATCAAGATACAGGGTCCCGCAGATACGCAGTATTTT.

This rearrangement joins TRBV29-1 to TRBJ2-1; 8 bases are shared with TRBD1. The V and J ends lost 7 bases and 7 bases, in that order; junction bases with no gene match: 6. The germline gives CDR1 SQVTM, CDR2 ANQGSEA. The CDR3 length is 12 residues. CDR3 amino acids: CSGRQGRNEQFF. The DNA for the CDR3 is TGCAGCGGCAGACAGGGGAGGAATGAGCAGTTCTTC.

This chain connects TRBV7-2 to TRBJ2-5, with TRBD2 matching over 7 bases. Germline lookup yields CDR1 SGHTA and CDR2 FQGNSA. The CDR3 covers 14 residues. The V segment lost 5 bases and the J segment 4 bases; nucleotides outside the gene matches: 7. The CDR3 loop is CASSLRERGETQYF. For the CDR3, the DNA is TGTGCCAGCAGCCTCCGGGAGCGGGGAGAGACCCAGTACTTC.

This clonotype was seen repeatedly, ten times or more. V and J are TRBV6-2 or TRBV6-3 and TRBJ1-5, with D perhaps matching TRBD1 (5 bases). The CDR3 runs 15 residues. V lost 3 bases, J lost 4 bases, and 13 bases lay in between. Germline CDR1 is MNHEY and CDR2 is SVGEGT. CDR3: CASSYMLGGNQPQHF. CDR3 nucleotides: TGTGCCAGCAGTTATATGCTGGGGGGAAATCAGCCCCAGCATTTT.

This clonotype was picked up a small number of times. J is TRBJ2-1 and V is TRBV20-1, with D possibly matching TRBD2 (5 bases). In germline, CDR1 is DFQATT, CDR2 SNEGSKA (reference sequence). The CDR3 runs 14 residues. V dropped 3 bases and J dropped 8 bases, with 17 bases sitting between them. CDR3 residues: CSASGSGTRDEQFF. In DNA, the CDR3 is TGCAGTGCTAGTGGTTCGGGAACAAGGGATGAGCAGTTCTTC.

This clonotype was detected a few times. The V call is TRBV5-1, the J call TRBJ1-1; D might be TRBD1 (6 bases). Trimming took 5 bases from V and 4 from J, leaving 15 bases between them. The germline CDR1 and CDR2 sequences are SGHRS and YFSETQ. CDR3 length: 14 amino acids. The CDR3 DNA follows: TGCGCCAGCAGGGGGGACATTTGGTCCACTGAAGCTTTCTTT. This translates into CASRGDIWSTEAFF.

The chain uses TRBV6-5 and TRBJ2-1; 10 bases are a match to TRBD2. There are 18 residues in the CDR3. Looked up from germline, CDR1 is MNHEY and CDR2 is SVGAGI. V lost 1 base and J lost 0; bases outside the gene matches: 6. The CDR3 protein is CASSYLTSGVSSYNEQFF. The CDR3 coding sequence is TGTGCCAGCAGTTACTTAACTAGCGGGGTGAGCTCCTACAATGAGCAGTTCTTC.

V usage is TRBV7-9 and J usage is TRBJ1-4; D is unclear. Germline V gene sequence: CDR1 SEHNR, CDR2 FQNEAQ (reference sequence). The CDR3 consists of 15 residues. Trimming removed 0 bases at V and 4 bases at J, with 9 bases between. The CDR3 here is CASSLAWPINEKLFF. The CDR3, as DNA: TGTGCCAGCAGCTTAGCGTGGCCAATTAATGAAAAACTGTTTTTT.

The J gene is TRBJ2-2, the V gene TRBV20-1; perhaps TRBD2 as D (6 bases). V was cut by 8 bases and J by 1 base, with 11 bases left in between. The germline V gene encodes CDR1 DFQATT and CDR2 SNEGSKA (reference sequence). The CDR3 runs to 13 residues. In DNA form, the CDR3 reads TGCAGTCCAGTCGGGGGGAACACCGGGGAGCTGTTTTTT. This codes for CSPVGGNTGELFF.

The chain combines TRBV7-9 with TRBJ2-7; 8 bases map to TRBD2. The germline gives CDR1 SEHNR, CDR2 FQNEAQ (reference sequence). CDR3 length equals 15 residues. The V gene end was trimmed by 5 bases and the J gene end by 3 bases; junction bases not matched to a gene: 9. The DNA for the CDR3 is TGTGCCAGCAGCGTCCCCGGGACTAGACTCTACGAGCAGTACTTC. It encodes CASSVPGTRLYEQYF. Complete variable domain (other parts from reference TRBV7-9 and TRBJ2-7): DTGVSQNPRHKITKRGQNVTFRCDPISEHNRLYWYRQTLGQGPEFLTYFQNEAQLEKSRLLSDRFSAERPKGSFSTLEIQRTEQGDSAMYLCASSVPGTRLYEQYFGPGTRLTVT.

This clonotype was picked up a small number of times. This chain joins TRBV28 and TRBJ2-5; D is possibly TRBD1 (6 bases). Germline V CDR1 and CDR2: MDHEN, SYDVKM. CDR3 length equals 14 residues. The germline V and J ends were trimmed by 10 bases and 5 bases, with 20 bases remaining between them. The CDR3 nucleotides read TGTGCCACTCTTACGGGACACCGTCGGGAGACCCAGTACTTC. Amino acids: CATLTGHRRETQYF.

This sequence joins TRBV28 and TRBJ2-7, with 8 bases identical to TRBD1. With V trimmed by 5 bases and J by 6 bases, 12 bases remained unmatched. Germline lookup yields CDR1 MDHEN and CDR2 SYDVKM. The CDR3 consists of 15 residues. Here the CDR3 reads CASSPGTGSFLEQYF. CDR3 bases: TGTGCCAGCAGTCCGGGGACAGGCTCATTTCTCGAGCAGTACTTC.

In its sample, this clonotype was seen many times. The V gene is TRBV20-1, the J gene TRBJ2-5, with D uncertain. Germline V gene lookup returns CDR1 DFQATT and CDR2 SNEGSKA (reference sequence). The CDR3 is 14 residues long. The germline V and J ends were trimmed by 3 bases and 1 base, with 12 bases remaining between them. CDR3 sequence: CSASSSSSQETQYF. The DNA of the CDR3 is TGCAGTGCTAGTTCTAGTAGTTCCCAAGAGACCCAGTACTTC.

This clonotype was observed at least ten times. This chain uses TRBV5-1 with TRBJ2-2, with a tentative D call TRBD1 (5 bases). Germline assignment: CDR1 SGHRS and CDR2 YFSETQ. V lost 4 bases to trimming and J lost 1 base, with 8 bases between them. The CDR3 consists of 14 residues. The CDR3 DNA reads TGCGCCAGCAGCGTAGGACAGAACACCGGGGAGCTGTTTTTT. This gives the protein CASSVGQNTGELFF.

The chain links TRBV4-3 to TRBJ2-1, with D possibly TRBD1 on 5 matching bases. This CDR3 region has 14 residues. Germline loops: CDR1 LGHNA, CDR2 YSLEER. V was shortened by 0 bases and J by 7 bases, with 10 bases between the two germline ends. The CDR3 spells CASSQDLGQNEQFF. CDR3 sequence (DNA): TGCGCCAGCAGCCAAGATCTCGGACAAAATGAGCAGTTCTTC.

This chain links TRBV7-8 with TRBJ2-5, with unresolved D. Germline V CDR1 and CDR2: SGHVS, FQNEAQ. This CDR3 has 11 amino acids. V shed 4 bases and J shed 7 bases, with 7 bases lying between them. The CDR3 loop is CASSSAPTQYF. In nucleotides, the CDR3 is TGTGCCAGCAGCTCAGCGCCGACCCAGTACTTC.

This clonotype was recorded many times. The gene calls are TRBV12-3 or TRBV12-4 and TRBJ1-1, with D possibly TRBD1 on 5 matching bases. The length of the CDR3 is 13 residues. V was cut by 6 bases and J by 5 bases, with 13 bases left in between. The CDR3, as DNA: TGTGCCAGCAGCTTGGAGGGGAGGACTGAAGCTTTCTTT. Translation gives CASSLEGRTEAFF.

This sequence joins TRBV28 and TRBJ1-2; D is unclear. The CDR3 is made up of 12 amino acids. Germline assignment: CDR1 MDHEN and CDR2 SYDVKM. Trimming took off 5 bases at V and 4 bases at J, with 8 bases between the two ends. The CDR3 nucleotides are TGTGCCAGCAGTCCCCCGGTCTATGGCTACACCTTC. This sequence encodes CASSPPVYGYTF.

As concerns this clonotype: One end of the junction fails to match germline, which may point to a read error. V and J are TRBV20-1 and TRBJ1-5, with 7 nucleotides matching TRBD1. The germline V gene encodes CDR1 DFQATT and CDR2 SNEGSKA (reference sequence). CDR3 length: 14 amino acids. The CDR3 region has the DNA TGCAGTGCTGGAGACAGGGTGGTCAATCAGCCCCAGCATTTT. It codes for CSAGDRVVNQPQHF.

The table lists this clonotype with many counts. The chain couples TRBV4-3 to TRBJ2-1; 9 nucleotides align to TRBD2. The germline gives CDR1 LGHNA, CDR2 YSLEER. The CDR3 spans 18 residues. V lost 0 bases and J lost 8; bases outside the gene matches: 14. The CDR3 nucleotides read TGCGCCAGCAGCCAAGATCGGTTCAGAGCGGGAGGCCGGGATGAGCAGTTCTTC. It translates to CASSQDRFRAGGRDEQFF.

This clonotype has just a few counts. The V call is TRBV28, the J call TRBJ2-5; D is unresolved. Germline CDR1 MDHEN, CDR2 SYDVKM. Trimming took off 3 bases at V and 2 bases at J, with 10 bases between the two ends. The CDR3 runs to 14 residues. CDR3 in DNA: TGTGCCAGCAGTTTTGTAGCCGTTCAAGAGACCCAGTACTTC. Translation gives CASSFVAVQETQYF.

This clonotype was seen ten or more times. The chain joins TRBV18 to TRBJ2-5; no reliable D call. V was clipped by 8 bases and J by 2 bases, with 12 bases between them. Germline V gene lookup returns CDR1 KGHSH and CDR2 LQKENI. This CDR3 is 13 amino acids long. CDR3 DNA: TGTGCCAGCGCCTGGACGGAGCAAGAGACCCAGTACTTC. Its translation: CASAWTEQETQYF.

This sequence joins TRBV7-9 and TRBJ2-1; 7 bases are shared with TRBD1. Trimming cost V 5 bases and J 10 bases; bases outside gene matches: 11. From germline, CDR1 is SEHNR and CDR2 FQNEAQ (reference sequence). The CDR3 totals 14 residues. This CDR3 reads CASSGQTGNGEQFF. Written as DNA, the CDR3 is TGTGCCAGCAGCGGACAGACAGGGAATGGCGAGCAGTTCTTC.

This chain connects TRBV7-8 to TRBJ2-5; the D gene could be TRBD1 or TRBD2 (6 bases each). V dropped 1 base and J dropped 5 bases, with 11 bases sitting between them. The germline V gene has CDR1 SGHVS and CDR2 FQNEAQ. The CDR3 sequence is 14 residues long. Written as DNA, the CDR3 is TGTGCCAGCAGCTTAGACGGGGGCTATGAGACCCAGTACTTC. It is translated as CASSLDGGYETQYF.

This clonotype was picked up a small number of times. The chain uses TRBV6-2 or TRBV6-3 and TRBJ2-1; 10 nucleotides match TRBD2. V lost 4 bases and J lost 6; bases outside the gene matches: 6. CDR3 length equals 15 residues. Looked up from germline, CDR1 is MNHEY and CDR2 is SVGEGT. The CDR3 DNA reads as TGTGCCAGCAGTTGGGGAGCGGGGGGGCTCAATGAGCAGTTCTTC. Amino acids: CASSWGAGGLNEQFF.

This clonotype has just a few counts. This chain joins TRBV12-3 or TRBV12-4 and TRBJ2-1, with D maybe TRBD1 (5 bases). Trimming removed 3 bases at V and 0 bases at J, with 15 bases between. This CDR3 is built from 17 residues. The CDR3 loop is CASSLTAVTSSYNEQFF. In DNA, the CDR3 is TGTGCCAGCAGTTTGACAGCCGTGACCTCCTCCTACAATGAGCAGTTCTTC.

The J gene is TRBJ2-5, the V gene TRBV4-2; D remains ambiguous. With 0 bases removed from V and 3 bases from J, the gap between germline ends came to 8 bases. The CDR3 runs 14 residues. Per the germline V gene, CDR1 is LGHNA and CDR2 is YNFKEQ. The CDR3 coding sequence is TGTGCCAGCAGCCAAGATCCCGCGGAAGAGACCCAGTACTTC. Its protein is CASSQDPAEETQYF.

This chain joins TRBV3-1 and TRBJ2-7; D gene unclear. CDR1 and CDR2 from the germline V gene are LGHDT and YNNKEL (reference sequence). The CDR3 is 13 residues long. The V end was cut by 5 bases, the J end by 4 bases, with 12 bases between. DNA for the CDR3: TGTGCCAGCAGCACTATACGGCCATACGAGCAGTACTTC. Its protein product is CASSTIRPYEQYF.